The clone carrying this T cell receptor (beta chain) was observed many times. The antigen is not known. The sample belongs to a study of T-cell memory formation after mild COVID-19. Barcoded TCR alpha and TCR beta cDNA libraries with UMIs came from 5'RACE using constant-segment primers. TCRdb independently ran MiXCR on the 5' RACE reads; one entry per CDR3 protein. Among roughly 400,000 distinct CDR3 sequences listed, 18% were seen once. The V and J ends lost 4 bases and 2 bases respectively, with 13 bases between them. Germline CDR1 is SGHDT and CDR2 is YYEEEE. This CDR3 spans 14 amino acids. General study points: Those CD4+ clones that contracted were mainly in CM and EM (CD8+ ones in EMRA).

Sequencing used PBMCs or a T cell subset sorted from them (not recorded which). This receptor was taken from a man younger than 35 who had mild COVID-19 (a few samples of this study predate the infection). Cell type and time point are not known. The chain uses TRBV5-6 and TRBJ2-7; D is tentatively TRBD1 or TRBD2 (5 bases each). CDR3 residues: CASSVGDGPYEQYF. The CDR3, as DNA: TGTGCCAGCAGCGTTGGGGACGGACCCTACGAGCAGTACTTC. Full variable domain (rest looked up from reference TRBV5-6 and TRBJ2-7): DAGVTQSPTHLIKTRGQQVTLRCSPKSGHDTVSWYQQALGQGPQFIFQYYEEEERQRGNFPDRFSGHQFPNYSSELNVNALLLGDSALYLCASSVGDGPYEQYFGPGTRLTVT.